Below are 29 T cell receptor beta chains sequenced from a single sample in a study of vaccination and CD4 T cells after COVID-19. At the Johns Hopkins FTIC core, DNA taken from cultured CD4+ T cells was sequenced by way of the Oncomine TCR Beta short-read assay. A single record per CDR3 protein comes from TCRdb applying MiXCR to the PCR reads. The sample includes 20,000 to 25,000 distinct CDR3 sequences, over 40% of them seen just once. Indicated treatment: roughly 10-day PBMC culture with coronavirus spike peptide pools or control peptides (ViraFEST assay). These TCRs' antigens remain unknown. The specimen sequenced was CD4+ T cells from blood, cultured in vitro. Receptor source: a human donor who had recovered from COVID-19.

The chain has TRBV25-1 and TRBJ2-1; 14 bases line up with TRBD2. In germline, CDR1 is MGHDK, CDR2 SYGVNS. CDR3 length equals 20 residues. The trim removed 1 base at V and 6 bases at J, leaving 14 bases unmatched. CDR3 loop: CASSESSPGTSGRRANEQFF. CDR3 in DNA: TGTGCCAGCAGTGAATCCTCCCCAGGGACTAGCGGGAGACGGGCCAATGAGCAGTTCTTC.

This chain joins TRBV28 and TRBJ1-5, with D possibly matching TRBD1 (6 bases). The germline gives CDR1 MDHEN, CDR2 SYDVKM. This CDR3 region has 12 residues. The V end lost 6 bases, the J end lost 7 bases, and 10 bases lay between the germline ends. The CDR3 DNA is TGTGCCAGCAGAACAGGGTTCCAGCCCCAGCATTTT. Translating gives CASRTGFQPQHF.

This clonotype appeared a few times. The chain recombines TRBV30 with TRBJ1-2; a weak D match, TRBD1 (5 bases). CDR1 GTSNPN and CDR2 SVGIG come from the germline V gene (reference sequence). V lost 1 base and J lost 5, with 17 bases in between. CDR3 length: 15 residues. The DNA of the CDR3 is TGTGCCTGGAGTGCCCCACGGGACGGCCGATATGGCTACACCTTC. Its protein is CAWSAPRDGRYGYTF.

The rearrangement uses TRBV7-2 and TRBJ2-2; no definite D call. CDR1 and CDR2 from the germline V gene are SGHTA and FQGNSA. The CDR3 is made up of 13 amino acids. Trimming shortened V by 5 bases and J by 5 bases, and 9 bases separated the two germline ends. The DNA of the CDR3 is TGTGCCAGCAGCCCAAACCCGACCGGGGAGCTGTTTTTT. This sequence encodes CASSPNPTGELFF.

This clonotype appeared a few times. The CDR3 spells CASSYSVGGSGNTIYF. Written as DNA, the CDR3 is TGTGCCAGCAGTTACTCAGTAGGGGGCTCTGGAAACACCATATATTTT. The chain carries TRBV6-5 and TRBJ1-3, with TRBD1 as a possible D gene (6 bases). Germline V gives CDR1 MNHEY, CDR2 SVGAGI. This CDR3 comprises 16 residues. V lost 0 bases, J lost 0 bases, and 9 bases lay in between.

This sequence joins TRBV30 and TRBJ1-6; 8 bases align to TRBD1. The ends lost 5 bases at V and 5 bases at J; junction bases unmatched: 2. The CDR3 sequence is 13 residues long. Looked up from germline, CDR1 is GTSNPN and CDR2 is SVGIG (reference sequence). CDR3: CAWSQGDNSPLHF. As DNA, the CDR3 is TGTGCCTGGTCACAGGGGGATAATTCACCCCTCCACTTT.

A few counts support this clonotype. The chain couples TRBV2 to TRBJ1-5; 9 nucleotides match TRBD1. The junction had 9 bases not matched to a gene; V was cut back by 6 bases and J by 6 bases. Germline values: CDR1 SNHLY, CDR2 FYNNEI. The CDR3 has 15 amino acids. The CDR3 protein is CASRTGTGNFQPQHF. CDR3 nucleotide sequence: TGTGCCAGCAGGACCGGGACAGGGAACTTTCAGCCCCAGCATTTT.

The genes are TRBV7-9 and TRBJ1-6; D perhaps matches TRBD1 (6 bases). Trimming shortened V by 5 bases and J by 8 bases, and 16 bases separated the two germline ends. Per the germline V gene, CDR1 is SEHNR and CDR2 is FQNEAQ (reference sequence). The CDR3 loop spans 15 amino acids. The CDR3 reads CASSLRTGSDSPLHF. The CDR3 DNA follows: TGTGCCAGCAGCCTCCGAACAGGGTCAGATTCACCCCTCCACTTT. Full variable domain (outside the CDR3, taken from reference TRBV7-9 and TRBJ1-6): DTGVSQNPRHKITKRGQNVTFRCDPISEHNRLYWYRQTLGQGPEFLTYFQNEAQLEKSRLLSDRFSAERPKGSFSTLEIQRTEQGDSAMYLCASSLRTGSDSPLHFGNGTRLTVT.

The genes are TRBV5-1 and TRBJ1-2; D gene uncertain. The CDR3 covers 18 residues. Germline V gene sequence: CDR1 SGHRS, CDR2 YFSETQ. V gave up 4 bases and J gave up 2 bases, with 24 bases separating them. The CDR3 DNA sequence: TGCGCCAGCAGCCCAAACTCGACCCTTGTGGGGAAAAACTATGGCTACACCTTC. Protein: CASSPNSTLVGKNYGYTF.

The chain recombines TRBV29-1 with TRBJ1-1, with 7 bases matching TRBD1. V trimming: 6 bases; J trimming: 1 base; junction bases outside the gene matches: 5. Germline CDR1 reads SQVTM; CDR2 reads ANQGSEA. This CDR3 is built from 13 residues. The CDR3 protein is CSVVDRRNTEAFF. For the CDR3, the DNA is TGCAGCGTGGTGGACAGGAGGAACACTGAAGCTTTCTTT.

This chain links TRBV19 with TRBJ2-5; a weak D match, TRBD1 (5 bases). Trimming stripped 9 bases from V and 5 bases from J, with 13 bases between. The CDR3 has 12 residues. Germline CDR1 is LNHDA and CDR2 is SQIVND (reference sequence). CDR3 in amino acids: CASRQSGETQYF. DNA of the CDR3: TGTGCCAGCCGACAGTCCGGGGAGACCCAGTACTTC.

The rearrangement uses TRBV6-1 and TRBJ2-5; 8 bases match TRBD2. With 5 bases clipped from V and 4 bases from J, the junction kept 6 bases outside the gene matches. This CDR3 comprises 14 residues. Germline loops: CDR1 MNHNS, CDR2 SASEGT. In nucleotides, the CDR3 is TGTGCCAGCAGTAAAGGACTAGCCCCAGAGACCCAGTACTTC. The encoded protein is CASSKGLAPETQYF.

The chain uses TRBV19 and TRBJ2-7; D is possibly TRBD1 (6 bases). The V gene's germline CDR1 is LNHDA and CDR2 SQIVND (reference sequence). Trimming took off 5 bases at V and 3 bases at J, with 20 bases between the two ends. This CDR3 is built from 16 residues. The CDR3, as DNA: TGTGCCAGTAGTTCAATCGACAGGCCGGGCAACTACGAGCAGTACTTC. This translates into CASSSIDRPGNYEQYF.

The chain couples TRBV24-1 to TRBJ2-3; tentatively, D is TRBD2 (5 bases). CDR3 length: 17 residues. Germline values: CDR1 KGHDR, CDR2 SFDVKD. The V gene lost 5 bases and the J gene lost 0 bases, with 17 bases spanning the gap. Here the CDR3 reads CATSGGLVWGSTDTQYF. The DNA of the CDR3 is TGTGCCACCAGTGGAGGGTTAGTCTGGGGTAGCACAGATACGCAGTATTTT.

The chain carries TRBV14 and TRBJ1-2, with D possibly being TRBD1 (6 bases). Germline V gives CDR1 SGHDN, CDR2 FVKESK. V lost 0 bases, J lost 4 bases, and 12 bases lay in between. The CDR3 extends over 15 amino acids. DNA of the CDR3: TGTGCCAGCAGCCAAGATCACGCAGGGGTCTATGGCTACACCTTC. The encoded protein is CASSQDHAGVYGYTF.

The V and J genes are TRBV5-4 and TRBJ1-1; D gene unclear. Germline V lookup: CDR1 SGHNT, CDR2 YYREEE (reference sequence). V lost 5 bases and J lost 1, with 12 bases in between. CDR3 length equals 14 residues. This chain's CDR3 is CASSLRGGNTEAFF. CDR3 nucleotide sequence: TGTGCCAGCAGTTTGCGGGGTGGGAACACTGAAGCTTTCTTT.

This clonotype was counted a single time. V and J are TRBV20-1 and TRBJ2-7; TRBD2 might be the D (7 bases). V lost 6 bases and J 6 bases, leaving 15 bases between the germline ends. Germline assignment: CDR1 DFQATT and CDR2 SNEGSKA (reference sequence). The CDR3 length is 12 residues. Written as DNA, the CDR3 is TGCAGTGCCCCCGGACTAGGGGGCGAGCAGTACTTC. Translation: CSAPGLGGEQYF.

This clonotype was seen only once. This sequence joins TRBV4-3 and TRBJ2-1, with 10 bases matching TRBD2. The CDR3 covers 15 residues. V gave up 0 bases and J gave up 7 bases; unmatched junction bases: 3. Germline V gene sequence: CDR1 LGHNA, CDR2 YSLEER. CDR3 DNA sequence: TGCGCCAGCAGCCAAGATATGACTAGCGGGAATGAGCAGTTCTTC. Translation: CASSQDMTSGNEQFF.

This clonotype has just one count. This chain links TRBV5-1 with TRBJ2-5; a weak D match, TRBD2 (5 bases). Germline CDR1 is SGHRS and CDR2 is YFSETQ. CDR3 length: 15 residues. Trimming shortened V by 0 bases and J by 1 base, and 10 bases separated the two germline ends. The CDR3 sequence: CASSLAVASQETQYF. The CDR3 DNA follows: TGCGCCAGCAGCTTGGCCGTAGCGAGCCAAGAGACCCAGTACTTC.

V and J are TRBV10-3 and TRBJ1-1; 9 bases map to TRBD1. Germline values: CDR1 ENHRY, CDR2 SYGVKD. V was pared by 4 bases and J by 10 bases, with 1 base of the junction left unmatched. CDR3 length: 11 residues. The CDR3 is CAISAGQGAFF. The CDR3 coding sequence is TGTGCCATCAGTGCGGGACAGGGAGCTTTCTTT.

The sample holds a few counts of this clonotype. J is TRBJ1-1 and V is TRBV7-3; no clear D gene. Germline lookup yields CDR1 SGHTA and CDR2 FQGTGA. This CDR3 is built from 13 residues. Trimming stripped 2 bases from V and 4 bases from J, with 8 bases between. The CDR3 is CASSLGPSTEAFF. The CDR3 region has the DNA TGTGCCAGCAGCTTAGGACCCTCCACTGAAGCTTTCTTT.

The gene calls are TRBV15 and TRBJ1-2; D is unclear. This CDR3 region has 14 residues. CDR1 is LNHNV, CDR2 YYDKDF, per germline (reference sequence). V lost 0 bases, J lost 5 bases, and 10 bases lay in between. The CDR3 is CATSRDHSEYGYTF. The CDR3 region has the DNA TGTGCCACCAGCAGAGATCACTCGGAGTATGGCTACACCTTC.

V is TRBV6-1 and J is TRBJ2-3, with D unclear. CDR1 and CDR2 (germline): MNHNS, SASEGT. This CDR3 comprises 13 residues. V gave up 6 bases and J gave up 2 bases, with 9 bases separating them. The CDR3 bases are TGTGCCAGCAGGACGGACCTCACAGATACGCAGTATTTT. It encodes CASRTDLTDTQYF.

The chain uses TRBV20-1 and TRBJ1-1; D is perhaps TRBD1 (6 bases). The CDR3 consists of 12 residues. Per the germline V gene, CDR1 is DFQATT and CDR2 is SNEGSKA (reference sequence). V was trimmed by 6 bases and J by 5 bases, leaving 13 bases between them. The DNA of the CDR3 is TGCAGTGCCCCGGGCAGGGGAACTGAAGCTTTCTTT. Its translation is CSAPGRGTEAFF.

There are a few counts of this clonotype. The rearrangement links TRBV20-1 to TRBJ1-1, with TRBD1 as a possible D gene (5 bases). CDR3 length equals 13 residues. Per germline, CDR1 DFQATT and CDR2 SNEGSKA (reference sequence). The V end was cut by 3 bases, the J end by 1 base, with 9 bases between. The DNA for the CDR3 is TGCAGTGCTAGGGGGGTTCCGAACACTGAAGCTTTCTTT. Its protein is CSARGVPNTEAFF.

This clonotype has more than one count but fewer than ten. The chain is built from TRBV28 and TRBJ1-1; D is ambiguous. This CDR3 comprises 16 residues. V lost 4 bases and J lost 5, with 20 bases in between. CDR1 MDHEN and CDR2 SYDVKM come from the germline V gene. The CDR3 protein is CASSYPLRRPGTEAFF. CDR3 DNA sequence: TGTGCCAGCAGTTACCCTCTCCGCAGGCCGGGGACTGAAGCTTTCTTT.

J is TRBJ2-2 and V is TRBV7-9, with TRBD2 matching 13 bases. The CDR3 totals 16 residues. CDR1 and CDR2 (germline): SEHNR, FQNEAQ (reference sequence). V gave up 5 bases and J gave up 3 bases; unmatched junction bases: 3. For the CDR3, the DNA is TGTGCCAGCAGCACTAGCGGGAGGGGAGACACCGGGGAGCTGTTTTTT. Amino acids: CASSTSGRGDTGELFF.

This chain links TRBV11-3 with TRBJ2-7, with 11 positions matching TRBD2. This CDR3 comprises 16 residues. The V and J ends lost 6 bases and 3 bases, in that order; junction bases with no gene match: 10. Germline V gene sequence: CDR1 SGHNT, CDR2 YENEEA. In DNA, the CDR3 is TGTGCCAGCAGTCGTTGGGCCGGGACTAGCGGCTACGAGCAGTACTTC. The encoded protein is CASSRWAGTSGYEQYF.

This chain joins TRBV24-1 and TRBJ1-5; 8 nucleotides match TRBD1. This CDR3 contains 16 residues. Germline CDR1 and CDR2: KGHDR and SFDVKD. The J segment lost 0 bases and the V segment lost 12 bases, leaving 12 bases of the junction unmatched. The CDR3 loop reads CAPSRDRHYSNQPQHF. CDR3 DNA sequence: TGTGCCCCGTCCCGGGACAGGCACTATAGCAATCAGCCCCAGCATTTT.